This T cell receptor (beta chain) is from a study of shared clonotypes between healthy human individuals. Profiling relied on immunoSEQ multiplex PCR, and the TCRdb table lists in-frame clones only, not all of them. Among fewer than 2.5 million clones, 80% to 95% were seen once, and the ten largest hold around 0.37%. The CDR3 contains 14 residues. Trimming took 7 bases from V and 3 from J, leaving 16 bases between them. The germline V gene has CDR1 MNHEY and CDR2 SVGAGI. The origin of this receptor is a young man in good health. Some clones in this sample may be carry-over from other donors' samples. Material: naive CD4+ T cells from PBMCs. Subset given: CD45RA+ positively selected. The V and J genes are TRBV6-5 and TRBJ2-7; maybe TRBD2 (7 bases). This chain's CDR3 is CASTRGLTNYEQYF. The CDR3 DNA follows: TGTGCCAGCACCAGGGGACTAACAAACTACGAGCAGTACTTC.